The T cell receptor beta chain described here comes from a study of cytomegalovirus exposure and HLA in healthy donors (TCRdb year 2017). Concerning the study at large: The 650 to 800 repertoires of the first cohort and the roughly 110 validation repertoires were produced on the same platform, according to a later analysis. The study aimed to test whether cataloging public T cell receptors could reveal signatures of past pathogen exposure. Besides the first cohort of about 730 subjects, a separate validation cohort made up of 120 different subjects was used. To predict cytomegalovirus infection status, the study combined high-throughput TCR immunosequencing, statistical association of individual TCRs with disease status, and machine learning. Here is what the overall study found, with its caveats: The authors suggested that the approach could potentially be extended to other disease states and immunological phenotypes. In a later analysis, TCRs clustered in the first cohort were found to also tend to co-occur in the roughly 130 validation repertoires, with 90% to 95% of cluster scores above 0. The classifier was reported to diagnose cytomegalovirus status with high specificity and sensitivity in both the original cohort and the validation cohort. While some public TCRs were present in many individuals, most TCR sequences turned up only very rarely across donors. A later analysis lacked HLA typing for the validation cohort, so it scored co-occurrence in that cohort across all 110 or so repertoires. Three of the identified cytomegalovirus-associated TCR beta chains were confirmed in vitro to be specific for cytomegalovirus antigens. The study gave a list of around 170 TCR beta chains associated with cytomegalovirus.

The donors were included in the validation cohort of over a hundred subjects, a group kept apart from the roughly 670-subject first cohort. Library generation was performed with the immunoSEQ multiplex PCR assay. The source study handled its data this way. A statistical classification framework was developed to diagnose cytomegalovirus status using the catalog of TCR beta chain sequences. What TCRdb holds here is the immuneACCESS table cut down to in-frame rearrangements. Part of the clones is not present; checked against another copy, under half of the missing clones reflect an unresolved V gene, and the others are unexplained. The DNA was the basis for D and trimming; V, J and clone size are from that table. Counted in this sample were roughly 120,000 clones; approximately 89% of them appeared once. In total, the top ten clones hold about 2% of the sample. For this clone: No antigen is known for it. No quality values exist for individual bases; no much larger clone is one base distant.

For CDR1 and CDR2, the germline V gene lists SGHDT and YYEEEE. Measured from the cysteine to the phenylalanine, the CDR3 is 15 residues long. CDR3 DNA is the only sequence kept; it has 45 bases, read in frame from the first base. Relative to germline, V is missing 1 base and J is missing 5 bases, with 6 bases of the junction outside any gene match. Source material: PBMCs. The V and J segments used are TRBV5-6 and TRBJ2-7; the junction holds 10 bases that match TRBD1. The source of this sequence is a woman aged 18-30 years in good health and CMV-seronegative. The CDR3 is CASSLMGQGTHEQYF. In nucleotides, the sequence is TGTGCCAGCAGCTTGATGGGACAGGGGACCCACGAGCAGTACTTC.